This paragraph reports one TCR beta chain. The target antigen is unknown. This record comes from a study of cytomegalovirus exposure and HLA in healthy donors. Study outcomes and limitations: A later analysis showed TCR association rates differing by HLA locus, peaking at DRB1 and lowest at HLA-C. Investigators reported some 150 TCR beta chains as tied to cytomegalovirus.

The primer mix had 60 Vbeta and 13 Jbeta primers. Data came from immunoSEQ multiplex PCR; TCRdb stores just in-frame clones and leaves some out. This table has about 130,000 clones, under 20% appearing once. The length of the CDR3 is 15 residues. Looked up from germline, CDR1 is SEHNR and CDR2 is FQNEAQ (reference sequence). The V segment lost 5 bases and the J segment 1 base; nucleotides outside the gene matches: 7. The sequence came from a female donor in good health and CMV-seropositive. The specimen was PBMCs. The V call is TRBV7-9, the J call TRBJ1-1; the match to TRBD1 covers 7 bases. This chain's CDR3 is CASSTQGGWNTEAFF. The DNA for the CDR3 is TGTGCCAGCAGCACGCAGGGGGGCTGGAACACTGAAGCTTTCTTT.